The clone carrying this T cell receptor beta chain was found a few times. Between the trimmed V and J ends, which lost 4 bases and 1 base, there was a span of 17 bases. The CDR3 totals 17 residues. CDR1 and CDR2 from the germline V gene are LGHDT and YNNKEL (reference sequence). In the study's own analysis: Amplification of reference gene primers was used by the study to estimate nucleated cell counts. Sequencing used immunoSEQ multiplex PCR; TCRdb keeps in-frame clones, though not all of them. The V and J calls and clone size were taken over from that table, and D and trimming were inferred from the DNA. The sample has roughly 98,000 clones; roughly four fifths are singletons. The data are from a study of blood T cell repertoires in COVID-19. Across the study: Donors in the United States, Italy and Spain gave samples during acute or convalescent COVID-19. PBMCs, B-cell-depleted T cells, or T cells were the source of the cDNA or gDNA that made up the material.

The origin of this receptor is a human donor in a cohort sampled during active COVID-19. This chain connects TRBV3-1 (or the pseudogene TRBV3-2) to TRBJ2-1, with TRBD2 as a possible D gene (6 bases). The sample taken for sequencing was peripheral blood. The CDR3 loop reads CASSLRPTGESYNEQFF. The CDR3 coding sequence is TGTGCCAGCAGCCTTAGGCCAACGGGAGAATCCTACAATGAGCAGTTCTTC.